The rows below give T cell receptor beta chains drawn from one sample of a study of response to subunit inactivated influenza vaccine. MiXCR, run by TCRdb on the RT-PCR reads, gives a single entry per CDR3 protein. The table lists around 570,000 distinct CDR3 sequences, less than 8% of them singletons. The sample was PBMCs from blood, taken around 25 months after vaccination. Every receptor here comes from a man in his fifties or sixties who received an inactivated influenza vaccine. Each CDR3 is given with its conserved first and last residue. A D gene is named only where the DNA matches it firmly. Some rows mark clone size as missing; the rest say once, few, many or name a class of expanded clone.

15	TRBV20-1	NA	TRBD1	TRBJ1-6	CSALKRQGAISPLHF	TGCAGTGCGTTGAAAAGACAGGGGGCGATTTCACCCCTCCACTTT
13	TRBV4-2	many	NA	TRBJ2-3	CASSPTLTDTQYF	TGTGCCAGCAGCCCCACGTTGACAGATACGCAGTATTTT
12	TRBV18	few	TRBD1	TRBJ2-1	CASSTQGNEQFF	TGTGCCAGCTCAACACAGGGGAATGAGCAGTTCTTC
14	TRBV10-3	few	NA	TRBJ2-5	CAISRRTDQETQYF	TGTGCCATCAGTAGAAGGACAGACCAAGAGACCCAGTACTTC
13	TRBV6-6	NA	NA	TRBJ2-1	CASSYLDFNEQFF	TGTGCCAGCAGTTACTTAGACTTCAATGAGCAGTTCTTC
10	TRBV29-1	many	NA	TRBJ2-3	CSGWADTQYF	TGCAGCGGGTGGGCTGATACGCAGTATTTT
13	TRBV20-1	many	TRBD2	TRBJ2-7	CSARDSSGGPPYF	TGCAGTGCTAGAGATTCGTCGGGAGGGCCCCCGTACTTC
13	TRBV20-1	few	NA	TRBJ2-3	CSARDRVSDTQYF	TGCAGTGCTAGAGACAGGGTTTCAGATACGCAGTATTTT
15	TRBV12-3/TRBV12-4	NA	NA	TRBJ2-7	CASSLAWPGSYEQYF	TGTGCCAGCAGTTTAGCCTGGCCGGGAAGCTACGAGCAGTACTTC
15	TRBV4-2	NA	NA	TRBJ1-3	CASSQEVGAGNTIYF	TGTGCCAGCAGCCAAGAAGTGGGGGCTGGAAACACCATATATTTT